These 6 T cell receptor beta chains were all obtained from the same sample, sequenced in a study of metastatic and nonmetastatic thyroid tumors. TCRdb re-called the PCR reads via MiXCR. The sample consists of some 90,000 clones, 8% to 9.5% of them appearing once. Patients were all untreated before their thyroid surgery. The sequencing input was blood. The receptor source for this set is a female donor with papillary thyroid cancer or a benign thyroid nodule (not recorded which). Some clones in this sample may be carry-over from other donors' samples.

This clone was found many times. The gene calls are TRBV27 and TRBJ2-7; 8 bases agree with TRBD2. CDR3 size: 13 residues. V was clipped by 6 bases and J by 4 bases; unmatched bases: 5. Looked up from germline, CDR1 is MNHEY and CDR2 is SMNVEV (reference sequence). The CDR3 is CASRLADRYEQYF. The CDR3 coding sequence is TGTGCCAGCAGACTAGCGGATCGTTACGAGCAGTACTTC.

This clone was detected ten times or more. The gene calls are TRBV30 and TRBJ2-5; D tentatively reads TRBD1 or TRBD2 (5 bases each). The CDR3 extends over 14 amino acids. V lost 4 bases and J 6 bases, leaving 18 bases between the germline ends. Looked up from germline, CDR1 is GTSNPN and CDR2 is SVGIG (reference sequence). In DNA form, the CDR3 reads TGTGCCTGGACCCCTGGATCGGGGCTAAAGACCCAGTACTTC. Translating gives CAWTPGSGLKTQYF.

This clone was observed at least ten times. Other DNA sequences within the sample encode an identical CDR3. CDR3: CSARTREGSGKLFF. CDR3 sequence (DNA): TGCAGTGCTAGGACCCGAGAGGGGAGCGGAAAACTGTTTTTT. The rearrangement joins TRBV20-1 to TRBJ1-4; tentative D call: TRBD1 (5 bases). The CDR3 has 14 residues. Trimming removed 3 bases from V and 10 bases from J, with 18 bases in between. Germline V gene lookup returns CDR1 DFQATT and CDR2 SNEGSKA (reference sequence).

The sample holds many counts of this clone. The genes are TRBV5-1 and TRBJ1-4; D unresolved. The CDR3 is 15 amino acids. Per germline, CDR1 SGHRS and CDR2 YFSETQ. V lost 4 bases, J lost 3 bases, and 13 bases lay in between. CDR3 sequence reads: CASSPPRVPNEKLFF. CDR3 sequence (DNA): TGCGCCAGCAGCCCCCCCCGGGTTCCTAATGAAAAACTGTTTTTT. The full variable domain, its missing parts supplied by reference TRBV5-1 and TRBJ1-4, is KAGVTQTPRYLIKTRGQQVTLSCSPISGHRSVSWYQQTPGQGLQFLFEYFSETQRNKGNFPGRFSGRQFSNSRSEMNVSTLELGDSALYLCASSPPRVPNEKLFFGSGTQLSVL.

This clone was seen ten or more times. The chain has TRBV2 and TRBJ2-5; TRBD1 matches at 10 bases. CDR3 size: 14 residues. V lost 7 bases to trimming and J lost 2 bases; unmatched junction nucleotides: 4. Germline V lookup: CDR1 SNHLY, CDR2 FYNNEI. This chain's CDR3 is CASTLDRGQETQYF. DNA for the CDR3: TGTGCCAGCACCCTGGACAGGGGGCAAGAGACCCAGTACTTC.

This clone was counted many times. The J gene is TRBJ2-3, the V gene TRBV12-3 or TRBV12-4, with 10 bases matching TRBD2. The V gene end was trimmed by 6 bases and the J gene end by 5 bases; junction bases not matched to a gene: 8. This CDR3 has 15 residues. The CDR3 spells CASSPKGLAKDTQYF. The CDR3 bases are TGTGCCAGCAGCCCGAAGGGACTAGCGAAAGATACGCAGTATTTT.